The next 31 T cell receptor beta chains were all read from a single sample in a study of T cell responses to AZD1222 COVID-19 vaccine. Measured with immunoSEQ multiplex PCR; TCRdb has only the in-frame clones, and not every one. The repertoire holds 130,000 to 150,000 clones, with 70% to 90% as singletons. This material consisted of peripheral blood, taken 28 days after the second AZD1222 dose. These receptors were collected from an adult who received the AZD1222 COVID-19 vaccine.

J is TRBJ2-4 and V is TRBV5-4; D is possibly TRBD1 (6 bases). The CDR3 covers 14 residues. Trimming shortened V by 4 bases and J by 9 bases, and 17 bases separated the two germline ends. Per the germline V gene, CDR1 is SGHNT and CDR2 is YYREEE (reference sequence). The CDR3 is CASSSQQGFRIQYF. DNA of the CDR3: TGTGCCAGCAGCAGCCAACAGGGATTTCGCATTCAGTACTTC.

The CDR3 bases are TGTGCCACTAAAAGGGACAGGGTAGATCAGCCCCAGCATTTT. Its translation is CATKRDRVDQPQHF. V is TRBV19 and J is TRBJ1-5; 9 bases are a match to TRBD1. This CDR3 has 14 residues. With 10 bases clipped from V and 5 bases from J, the junction kept 9 bases outside the gene matches. Looked up from germline, CDR1 is LNHDA and CDR2 is SQIVND (reference sequence).

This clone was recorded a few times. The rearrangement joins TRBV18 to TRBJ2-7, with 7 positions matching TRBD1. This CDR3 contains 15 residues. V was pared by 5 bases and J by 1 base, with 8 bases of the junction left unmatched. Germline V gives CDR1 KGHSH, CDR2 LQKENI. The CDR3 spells CASSTLPGQSYEQYF. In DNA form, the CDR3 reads TGTGCCAGCTCAACTCTTCCGGGACAGTCCTACGAGCAGTACTTC.

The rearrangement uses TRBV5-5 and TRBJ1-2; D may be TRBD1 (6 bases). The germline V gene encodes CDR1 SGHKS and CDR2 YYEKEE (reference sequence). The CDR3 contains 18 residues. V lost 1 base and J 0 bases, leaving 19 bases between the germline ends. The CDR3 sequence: CASSLSFGQTLANYGYTF. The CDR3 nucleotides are TGTGCCAGCAGCTTGTCTTTTGGACAGACCCTAGCTAACTATGGCTACACCTTC.

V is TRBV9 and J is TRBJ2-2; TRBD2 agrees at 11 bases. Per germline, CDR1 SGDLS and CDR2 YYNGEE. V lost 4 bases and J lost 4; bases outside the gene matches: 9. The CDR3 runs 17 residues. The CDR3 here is CASSPGLAEISTGELFF. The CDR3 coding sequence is TGTGCCAGCAGCCCGGGACTAGCGGAAATCAGCACCGGGGAGCTGTTTTTT.

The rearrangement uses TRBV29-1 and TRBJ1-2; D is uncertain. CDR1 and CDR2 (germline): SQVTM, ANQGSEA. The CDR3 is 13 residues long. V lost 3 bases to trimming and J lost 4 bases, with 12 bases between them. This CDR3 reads CSVEEFGSYGYTF. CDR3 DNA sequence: TGCAGCGTTGAGGAGTTCGGGTCCTATGGCTACACCTTC.

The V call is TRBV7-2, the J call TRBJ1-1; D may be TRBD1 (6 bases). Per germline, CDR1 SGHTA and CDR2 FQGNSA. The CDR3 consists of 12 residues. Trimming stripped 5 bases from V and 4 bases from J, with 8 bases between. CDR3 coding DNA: TGTGCCAGCAGCGCGGACAGCACTGAAGCTTTCTTT. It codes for CASSADSTEAFF.

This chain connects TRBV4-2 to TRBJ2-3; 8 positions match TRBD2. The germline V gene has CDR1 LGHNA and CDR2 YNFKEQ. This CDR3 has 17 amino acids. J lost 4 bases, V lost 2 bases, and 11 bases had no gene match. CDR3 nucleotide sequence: TGTGCCAGCAGCCAACCTTCAGCGGGAGAGTGGGCAGATACGCAGTATTTT. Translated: CASSQPSAGEWADTQYF.

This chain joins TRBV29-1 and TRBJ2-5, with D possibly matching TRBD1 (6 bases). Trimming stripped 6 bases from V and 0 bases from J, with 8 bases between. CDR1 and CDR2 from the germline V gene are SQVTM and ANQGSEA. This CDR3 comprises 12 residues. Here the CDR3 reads CSVRTDQETQYF. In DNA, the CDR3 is TGCAGCGTCCGGACAGACCAAGAGACCCAGTACTTC.

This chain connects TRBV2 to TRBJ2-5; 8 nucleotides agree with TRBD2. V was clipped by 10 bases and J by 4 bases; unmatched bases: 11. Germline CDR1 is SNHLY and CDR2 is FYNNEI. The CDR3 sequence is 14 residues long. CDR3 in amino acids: CATRGAGGVETQYF. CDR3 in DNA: TGTGCCACTAGAGGGGCGGGAGGAGTAGAGACCCAGTACTTC.

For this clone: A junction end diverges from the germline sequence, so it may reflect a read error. CDR3 nucleotides: TGTGCTAGCAGCTTAGCGGGGACTAGCGGGTACCAAGAGACCCAGTACTTC. Translated, it gives CASSLAGTSGYQETQYF. The chain links TRBV7-7 to TRBJ2-5; 12 nucleotides line up with TRBD2. The CDR3 totals 17 residues. The germline V gene encodes CDR1 SSHAT and CDR2 FNYEAQ (reference sequence).

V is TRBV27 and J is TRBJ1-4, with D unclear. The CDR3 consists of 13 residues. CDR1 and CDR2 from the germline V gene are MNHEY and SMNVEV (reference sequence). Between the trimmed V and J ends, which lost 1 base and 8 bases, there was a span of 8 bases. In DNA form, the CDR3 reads TGTGCCAGCAGTTTATATCTTGGGGAAAAACTGTTTTTT. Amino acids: CASSLYLGEKLFF.

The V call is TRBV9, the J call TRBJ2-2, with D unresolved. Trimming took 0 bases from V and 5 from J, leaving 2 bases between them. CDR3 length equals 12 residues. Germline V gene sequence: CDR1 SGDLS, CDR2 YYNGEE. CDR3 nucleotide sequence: TGTGCCAGCAGCGTAGTTACCGGGGAGCTGTTTTTT. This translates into CASSVVTGELFF. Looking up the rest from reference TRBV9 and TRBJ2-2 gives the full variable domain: DSGVTQTPKHLITATGQRVTLRCSPRSGDLSVYWYQQSLDQGLQFLIQYYNGEERAKGNILERFSAQQFPDLHSELNLSSLELGDSALYFCASSVVTGELFFGEGSRLTVL.

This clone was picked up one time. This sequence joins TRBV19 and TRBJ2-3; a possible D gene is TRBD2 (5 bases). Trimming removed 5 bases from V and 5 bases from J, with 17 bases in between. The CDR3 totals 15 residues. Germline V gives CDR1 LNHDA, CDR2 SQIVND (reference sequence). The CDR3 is CASSPPRGKKDTQYF. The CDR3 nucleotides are TGTGCCAGTAGTCCCCCCCGGGGAAAGAAAGATACGCAGTATTTT.

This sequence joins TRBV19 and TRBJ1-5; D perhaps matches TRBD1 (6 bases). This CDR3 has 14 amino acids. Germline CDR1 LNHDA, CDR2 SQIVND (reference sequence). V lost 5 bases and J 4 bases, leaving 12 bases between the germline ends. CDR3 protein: CASSLGQKNQPQHF. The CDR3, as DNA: TGTGCCAGTAGTCTCGGACAGAAAAATCAGCCCCAGCATTTT.

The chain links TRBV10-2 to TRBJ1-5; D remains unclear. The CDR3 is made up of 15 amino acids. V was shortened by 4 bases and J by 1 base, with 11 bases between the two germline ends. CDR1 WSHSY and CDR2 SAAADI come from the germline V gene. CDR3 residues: CASSGGPGSNQPQHF. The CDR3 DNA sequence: TGCGCCAGCAGTGGGGGTCCAGGCAGCAATCAGCCCCAGCATTTT.

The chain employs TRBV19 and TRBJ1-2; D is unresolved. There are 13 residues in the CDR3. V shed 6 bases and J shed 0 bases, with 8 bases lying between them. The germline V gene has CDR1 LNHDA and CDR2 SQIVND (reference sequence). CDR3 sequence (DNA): TGTGCCAGTAGCTACAGATCTAACTATGGCTACACCTTC. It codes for CASSYRSNYGYTF. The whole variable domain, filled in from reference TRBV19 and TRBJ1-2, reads DGGITQSPKYLFRKEGQNVTLSCEQNLNHDAMYWYRQDPGQGLRLIYYSQIVNDFQKGDIAEGYSVSREKKESFPLTVTSAQKNPTAFYLCASSYRSNYGYTFGSGTRLTVV.

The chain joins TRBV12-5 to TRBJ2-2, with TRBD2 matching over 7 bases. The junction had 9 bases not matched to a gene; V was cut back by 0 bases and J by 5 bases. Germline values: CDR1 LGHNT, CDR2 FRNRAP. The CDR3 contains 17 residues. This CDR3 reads CASGLVPSAGRTGELFF. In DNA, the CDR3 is TGTGCTAGTGGTTTGGTACCATCAGCGGGAAGGACCGGGGAGCTGTTTTTT.

The CDR3 here is CASSSGTTGNTIYF. The CDR3 DNA follows: TGTGCCAGCAGCTCAGGGACTACTGGAAACACCATATATTTT. This rearrangement joins TRBV7-9 to TRBJ1-3; D might be TRBD1 (5 bases). Germline lookup yields CDR1 SEHNR and CDR2 FQNEAQ (reference sequence). CDR3 length: 14 amino acids. The V end was cut by 4 bases, the J end by 2 bases, with 9 bases between.

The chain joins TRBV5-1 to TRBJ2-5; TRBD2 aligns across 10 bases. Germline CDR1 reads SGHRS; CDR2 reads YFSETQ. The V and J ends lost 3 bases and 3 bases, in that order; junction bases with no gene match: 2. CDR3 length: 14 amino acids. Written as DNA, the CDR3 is TGCGCCAGCAGCTACACTAGCGGGGAAGAGACCCAGTACTTC. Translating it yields CASSYTSGEETQYF.

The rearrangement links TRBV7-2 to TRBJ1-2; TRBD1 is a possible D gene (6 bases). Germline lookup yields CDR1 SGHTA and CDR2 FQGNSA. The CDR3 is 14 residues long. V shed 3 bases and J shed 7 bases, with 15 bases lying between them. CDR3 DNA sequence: TGTGCCAGCAGCTTGGGGGCCCAAGGGGTTGGCTACACCTTC. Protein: CASSLGAQGVGYTF. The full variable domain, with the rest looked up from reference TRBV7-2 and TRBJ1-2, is GAGVSQSPSNKVTEKGKDVELRCDPISGHTALYWYRQSLGQGLEFLIYFQGNSAPDKSGLPSDRFSAERTGGSVSTLTIQRTQQEDSAVYLCASSLGAQGVGYTFGSGTRLTVV.

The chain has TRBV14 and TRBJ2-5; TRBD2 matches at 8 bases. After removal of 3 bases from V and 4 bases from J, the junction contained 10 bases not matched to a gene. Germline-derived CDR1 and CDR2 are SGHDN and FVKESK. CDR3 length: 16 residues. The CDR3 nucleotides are TGTGCCAGCAGCCACCTAACTAGCGGCGGCGGAGAGACCCAGTACTTC. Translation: CASSHLTSGGGETQYF.

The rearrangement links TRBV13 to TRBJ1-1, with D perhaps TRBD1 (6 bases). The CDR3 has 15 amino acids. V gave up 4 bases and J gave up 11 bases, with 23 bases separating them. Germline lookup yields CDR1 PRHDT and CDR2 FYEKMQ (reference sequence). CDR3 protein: CASSSPQLDRPRAFF. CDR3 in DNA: TGTGCCAGCAGCTCCCCACAGCTCGACAGGCCAAGGGCTTTCTTT. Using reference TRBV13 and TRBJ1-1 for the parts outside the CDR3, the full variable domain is AAGVIQSPRHLIKEKRETATLKCYPIPRHDTVYWYQQGPGQDPQFLISFYEKMQSDKGSIPDRFSAQQFSDYHSELNMSSLELGDSALYFCASSSPQLDRPRAFFGQGTRLTVV.

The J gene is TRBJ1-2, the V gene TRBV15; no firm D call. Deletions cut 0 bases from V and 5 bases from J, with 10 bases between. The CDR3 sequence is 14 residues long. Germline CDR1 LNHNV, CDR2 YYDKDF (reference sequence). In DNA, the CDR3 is TGTGCCACCAGCAGAGAGTCCCCGGGGTATGGCTACACCTTC. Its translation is CATSRESPGYGYTF.

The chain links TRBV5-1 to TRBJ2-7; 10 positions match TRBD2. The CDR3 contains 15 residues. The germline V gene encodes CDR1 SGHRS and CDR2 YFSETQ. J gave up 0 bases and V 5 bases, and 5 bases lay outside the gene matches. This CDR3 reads CASRGLAVSSYEQYF. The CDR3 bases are TGCGCCAGCAGAGGACTAGCGGTCAGCTCCTACGAGCAGTACTTC.

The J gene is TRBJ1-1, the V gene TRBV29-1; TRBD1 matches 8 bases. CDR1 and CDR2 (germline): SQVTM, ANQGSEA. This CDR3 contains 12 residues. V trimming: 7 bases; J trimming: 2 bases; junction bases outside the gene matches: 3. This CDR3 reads CSATGGNTEAFF. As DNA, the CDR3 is TGCAGCGCAACAGGGGGTAACACTGAAGCTTTCTTT.

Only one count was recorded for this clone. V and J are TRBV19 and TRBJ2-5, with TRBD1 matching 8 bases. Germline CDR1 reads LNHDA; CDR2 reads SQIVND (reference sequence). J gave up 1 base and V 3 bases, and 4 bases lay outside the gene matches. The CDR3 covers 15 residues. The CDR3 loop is CASSIWTGLQETQYF. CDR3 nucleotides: TGTGCCAGTAGTATTTGGACAGGGCTCCAAGAGACCCAGTACTTC.

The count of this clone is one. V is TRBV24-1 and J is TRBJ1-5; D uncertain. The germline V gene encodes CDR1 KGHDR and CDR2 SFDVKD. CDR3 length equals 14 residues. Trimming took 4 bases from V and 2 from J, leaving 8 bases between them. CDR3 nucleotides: TGTGCCACCAGTGAGGGATCGGGCAATCAGCCCCAGCATTTT. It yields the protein CATSEGSGNQPQHF.

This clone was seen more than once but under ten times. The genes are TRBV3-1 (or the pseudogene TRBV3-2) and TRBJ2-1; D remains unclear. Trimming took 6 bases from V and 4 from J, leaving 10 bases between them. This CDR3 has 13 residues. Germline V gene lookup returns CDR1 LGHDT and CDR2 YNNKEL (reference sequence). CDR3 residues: CASSPDGYNEQFF. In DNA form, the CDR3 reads TGTGCCAGCAGTCCCGACGGATACAATGAGCAGTTCTTC.

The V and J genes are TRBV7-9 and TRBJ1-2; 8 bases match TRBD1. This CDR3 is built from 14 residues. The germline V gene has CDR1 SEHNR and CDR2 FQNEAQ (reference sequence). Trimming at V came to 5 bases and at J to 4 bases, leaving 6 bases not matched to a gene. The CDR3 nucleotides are TGTGCCAGCAGCCTTGGGGACAGGACCTATGGCTACACCTTC. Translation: CASSLGDRTYGYTF.

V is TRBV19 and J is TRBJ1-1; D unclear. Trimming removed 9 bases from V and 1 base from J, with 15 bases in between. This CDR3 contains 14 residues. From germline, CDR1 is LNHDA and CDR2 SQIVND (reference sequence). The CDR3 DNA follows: TGTGCCAGGCGCCCCCGGCCAGGGAACACTGAAGCTTTCTTT. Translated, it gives CARRPRPGNTEAFF.